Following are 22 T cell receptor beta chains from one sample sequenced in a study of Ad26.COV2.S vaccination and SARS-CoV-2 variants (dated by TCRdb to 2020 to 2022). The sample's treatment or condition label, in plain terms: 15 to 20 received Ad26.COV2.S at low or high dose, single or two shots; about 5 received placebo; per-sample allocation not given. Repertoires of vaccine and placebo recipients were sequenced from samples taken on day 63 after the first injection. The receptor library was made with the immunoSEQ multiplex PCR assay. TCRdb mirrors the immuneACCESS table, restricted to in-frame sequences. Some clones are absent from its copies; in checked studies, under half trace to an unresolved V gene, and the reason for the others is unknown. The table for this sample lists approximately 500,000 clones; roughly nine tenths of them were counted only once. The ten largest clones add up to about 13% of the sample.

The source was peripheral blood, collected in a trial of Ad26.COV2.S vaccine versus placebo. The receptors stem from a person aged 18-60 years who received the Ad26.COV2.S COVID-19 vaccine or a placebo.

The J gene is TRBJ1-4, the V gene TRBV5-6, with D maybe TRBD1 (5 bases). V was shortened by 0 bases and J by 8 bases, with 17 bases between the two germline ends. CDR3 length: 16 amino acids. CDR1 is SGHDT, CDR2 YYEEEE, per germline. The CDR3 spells CASSLVLGQGEEKLFF. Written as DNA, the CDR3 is TGTGCCAGCAGCTTGGTTTTAGGGCAGGGCGAAGAAAAACTGTTTTTT. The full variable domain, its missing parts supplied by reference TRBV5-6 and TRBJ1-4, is DAGVTQSPTHLIKTRGQQVTLRCSPKSGHDTVSWYQQALGQGPQFIFQYYEEEERQRGNFPDRFSGHQFPNYSSELNVNALLLGDSALYLCASSLVLGQGEEKLFFGSGTQLSVL.

In DNA form, the CDR3 reads TGTGCCTGGAGTGGAGGACATGAAAAACTGTTTTTT. Its translation is CAWSGGHEKLFF. The rearrangement links TRBV30 to TRBJ1-4, with D hard to call. The CDR3 has 12 residues. The germline V gene has CDR1 GTSNPN and CDR2 SVGIG (reference sequence). V lost 1 base, J lost 6 bases, and 6 bases lay in between.

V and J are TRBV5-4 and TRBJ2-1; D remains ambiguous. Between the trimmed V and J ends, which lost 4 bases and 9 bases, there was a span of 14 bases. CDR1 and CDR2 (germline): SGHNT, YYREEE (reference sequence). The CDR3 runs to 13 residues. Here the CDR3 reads CASSPEPNGEQFF. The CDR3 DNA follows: TGTGCCAGCAGCCCTGAACCTAACGGTGAGCAGTTCTTC. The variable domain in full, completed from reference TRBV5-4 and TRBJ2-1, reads ETGVTQSPTHLIKTRGQQVTLRCSSQSGHNTVSWYQQALGQGPQFIFQYYREEENGRGNFPPRFSGLQFPNYSSELNVNALELDDSALYLCASSPEPNGEQFFGPGTRLTVL.

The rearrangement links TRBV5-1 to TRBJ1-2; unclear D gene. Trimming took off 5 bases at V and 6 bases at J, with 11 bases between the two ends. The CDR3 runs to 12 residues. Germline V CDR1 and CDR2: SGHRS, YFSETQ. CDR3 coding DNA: TGCGCCAGCAGATTAGGTCAGGATGGCTACACCTTC. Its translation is CASRLGQDGYTF.

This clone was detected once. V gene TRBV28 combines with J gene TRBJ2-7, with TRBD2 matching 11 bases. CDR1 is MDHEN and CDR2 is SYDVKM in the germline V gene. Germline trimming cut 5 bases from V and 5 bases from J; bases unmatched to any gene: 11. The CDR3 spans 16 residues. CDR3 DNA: TGTGCCAGCAGTCAGCTAGCGGGAGGACGAGGGCACGAGCAGTACTTC. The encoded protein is CASSQLAGGRGHEQYF.

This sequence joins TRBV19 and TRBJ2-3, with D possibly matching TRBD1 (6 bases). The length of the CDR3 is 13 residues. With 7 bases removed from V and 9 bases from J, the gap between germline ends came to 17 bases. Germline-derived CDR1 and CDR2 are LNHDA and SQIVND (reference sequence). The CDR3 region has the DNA TGTGCCAGTAACGACAGGTCTCAGGCCACGCAGTATTTT. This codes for CASNDRSQATQYF.

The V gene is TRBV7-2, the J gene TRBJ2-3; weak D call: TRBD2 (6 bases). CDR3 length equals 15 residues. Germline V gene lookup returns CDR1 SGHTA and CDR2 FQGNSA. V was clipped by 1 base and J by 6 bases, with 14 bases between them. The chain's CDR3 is CASSLGGERGDTQYF. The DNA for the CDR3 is TGTGCCAGCAGCTTAGGCGGGGAAAGAGGGGATACGCAGTATTTT.

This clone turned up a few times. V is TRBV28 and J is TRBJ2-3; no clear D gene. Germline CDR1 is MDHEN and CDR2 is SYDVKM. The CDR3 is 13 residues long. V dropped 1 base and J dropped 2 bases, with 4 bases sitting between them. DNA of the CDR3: TGTGCCAGCAGTTTATACAACACAGATACGCAGTATTTT. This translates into CASSLYNTDTQYF.

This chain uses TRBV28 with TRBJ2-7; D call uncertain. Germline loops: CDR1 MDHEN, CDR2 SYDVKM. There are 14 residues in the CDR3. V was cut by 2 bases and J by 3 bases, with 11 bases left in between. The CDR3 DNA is TGTGCCAGCAGTTTAAATAGTAATCTCTACGAGCAGTACTTC. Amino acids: CASSLNSNLYEQYF.

The CDR3 bases are TGTGCCAGCAGTTACCCCCTAGCGGGAGTGGGAGAGCAGTTCTTC. Translation: CASSYPLAGVGEQFF. The chain joins TRBV6-2 or TRBV6-3 to TRBJ2-1; TRBD2 agrees at 10 bases. The V segment lost 2 bases and the J segment 10 bases; nucleotides outside the gene matches: 8. The length of the CDR3 is 15 residues. Germline V gives CDR1 MNHEY, CDR2 SVGEGT.

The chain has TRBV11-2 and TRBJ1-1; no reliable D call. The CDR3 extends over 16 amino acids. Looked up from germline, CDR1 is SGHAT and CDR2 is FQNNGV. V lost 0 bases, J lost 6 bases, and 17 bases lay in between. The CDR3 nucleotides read TGTGCCAGCAGCTTAGATGAAGCATTGGGGTCGGCTGAAGCTTTCTTT. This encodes CASSLDEALGSAEAFF.

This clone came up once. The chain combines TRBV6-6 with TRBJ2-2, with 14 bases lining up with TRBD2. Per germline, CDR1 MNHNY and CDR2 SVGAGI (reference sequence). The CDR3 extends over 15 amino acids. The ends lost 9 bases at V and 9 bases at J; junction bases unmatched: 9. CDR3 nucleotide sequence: TGTGCCAGTCGGGGTGGGACTAGCGGGAGTCGGGAGCTGTTTTTT. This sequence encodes CASRGGTSGSRELFF.

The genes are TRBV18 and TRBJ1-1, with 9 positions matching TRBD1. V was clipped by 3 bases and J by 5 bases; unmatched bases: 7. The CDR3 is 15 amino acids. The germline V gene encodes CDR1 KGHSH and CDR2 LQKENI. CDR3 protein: CASSPLGQGSTEAFF. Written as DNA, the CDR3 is TGTGCCAGCTCACCGCTTGGACAGGGGAGTACTGAAGCTTTCTTT.

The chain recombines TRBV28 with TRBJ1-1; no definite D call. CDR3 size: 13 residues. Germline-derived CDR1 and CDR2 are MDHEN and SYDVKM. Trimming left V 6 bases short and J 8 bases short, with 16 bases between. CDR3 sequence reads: CASRSSPKREAFF. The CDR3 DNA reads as TGTGCCAGCAGGTCCAGCCCCAAACGGGAAGCTTTCTTT.

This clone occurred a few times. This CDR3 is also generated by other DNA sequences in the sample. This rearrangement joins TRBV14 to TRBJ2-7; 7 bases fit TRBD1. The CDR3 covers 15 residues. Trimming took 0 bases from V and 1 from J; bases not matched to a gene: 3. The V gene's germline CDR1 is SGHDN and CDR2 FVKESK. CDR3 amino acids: CASSQDVGQSYEQYF. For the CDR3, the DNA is TGTGCCAGCAGCCAAGATGTGGGACAGTCCTACGAGCAGTACTTC.

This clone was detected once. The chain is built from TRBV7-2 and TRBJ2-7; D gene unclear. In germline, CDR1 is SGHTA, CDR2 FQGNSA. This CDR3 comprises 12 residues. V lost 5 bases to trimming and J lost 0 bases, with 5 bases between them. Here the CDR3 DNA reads TGTGCCAGCAGCGTCACCTCCTACGAGCAGTACTTC. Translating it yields CASSVTSYEQYF.

The CDR3 here is CAWSRMGRWLAGVGTGELFF. Here the CDR3 DNA reads TGTGCCTGGAGTCGCATGGGAAGGTGGCTAGCGGGAGTTGGGACCGGGGAGCTGTTTTTT. The chain links TRBV30 to TRBJ2-2; TRBD2 agrees at 10 bases. Germline assignment: CDR1 GTSNPN and CDR2 SVGIG (reference sequence). The CDR3 sequence is 20 residues long. Trimming at V came to 2 bases and at J to 5 bases, leaving 20 bases not matched to a gene.

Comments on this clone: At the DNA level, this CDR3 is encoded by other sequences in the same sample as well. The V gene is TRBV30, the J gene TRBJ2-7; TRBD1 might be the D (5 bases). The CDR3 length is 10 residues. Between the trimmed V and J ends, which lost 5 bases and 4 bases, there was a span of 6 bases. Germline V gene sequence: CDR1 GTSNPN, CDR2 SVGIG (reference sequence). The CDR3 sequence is CAWGAYEQYF. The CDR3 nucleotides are TGTGCCTGGGGGGCATACGAGCAGTACTTC. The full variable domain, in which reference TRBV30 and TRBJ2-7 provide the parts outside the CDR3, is SQTIHQWPATLVQPVGSPLSLECTVEGTSNPNLYWYRQAAGRGLQLLFYSVGIGQISSEVPQNLSASRPQDRQFILSSKKLLLSDSGFYLCAWGAYEQYFGPGTRLTVT.

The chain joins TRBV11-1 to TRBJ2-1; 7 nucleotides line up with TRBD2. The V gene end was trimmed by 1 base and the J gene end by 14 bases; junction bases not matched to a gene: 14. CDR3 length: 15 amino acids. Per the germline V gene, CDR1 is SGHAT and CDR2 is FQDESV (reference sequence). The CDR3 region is CASSLEGRAPKGKFF. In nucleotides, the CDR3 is TGTGCCAGCAGCTTAGAGGGGAGGGCCCCGAAGGGGAAGTTCTTC.

The CDR3 is CASSSIPQGLRRYEQYF. CDR3 in DNA: TGTGCCAGCAGTTCTATACCCCAGGGGCTAAGGCGCTACGAGCAGTACTTC. The chain couples TRBV28 to TRBJ2-7; D perhaps matches TRBD1 (6 bases). Deletions cut 4 bases from V and 3 bases from J, with 22 bases between. CDR1 and CDR2 (germline): MDHEN, SYDVKM. There are 17 residues in the CDR3.

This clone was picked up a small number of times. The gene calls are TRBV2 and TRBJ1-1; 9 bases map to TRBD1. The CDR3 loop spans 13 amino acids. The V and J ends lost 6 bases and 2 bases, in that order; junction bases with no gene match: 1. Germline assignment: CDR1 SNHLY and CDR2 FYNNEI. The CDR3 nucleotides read TGTGCCAGCAGACAGGGGGCTAACACTGAAGCTTTCTTT. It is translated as CASRQGANTEAFF.

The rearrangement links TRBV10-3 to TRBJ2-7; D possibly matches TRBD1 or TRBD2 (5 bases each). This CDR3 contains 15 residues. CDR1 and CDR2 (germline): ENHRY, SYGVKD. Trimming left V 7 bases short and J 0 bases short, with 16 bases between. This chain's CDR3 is CAINESPGSSYEQYF. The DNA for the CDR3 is TGTGCCATCAACGAGAGTCCAGGGAGCTCCTACGAGCAGTACTTC.